A single T cell receptor beta chain is shown here with its context. This record comes from a study of preoperative IRX-2 immunotherapy in early breast cancer. Indicated treatment: preoperative locoregional IRX-2 cytokine immunotherapy. Preoperative locoregional IRX-2 cytokine immunotherapy was tested in the phase Ib source study. Clones were sequenced by immunoSEQ multiplex PCR, and TCRdb holds only the in-frame ones, with some missing. Of over 55,000 clones in the sample, approximately 94% are singletons; the top ten hold approximately 1.8%. The material was obtained from a patient treated with IRX-2 immunotherapy. The origin of this receptor is a human donor with breast cancer.

The CDR3 DNA reads as TGTGCCAGCAGCACGAACGTAGGGGTGGGGGAGCAGTACTTC. It yields the protein CASSTNVGVGEQYF. The chain links TRBV5-5 to TRBJ2-7; the D gene is possibly TRBD1 (5 bases). Germline CDR1 and CDR2: SGHKS and YYEKEE (reference sequence). The V gene lost 4 bases and the J gene lost 7 bases, with 18 bases spanning the gap. The CDR3 totals 14 residues.